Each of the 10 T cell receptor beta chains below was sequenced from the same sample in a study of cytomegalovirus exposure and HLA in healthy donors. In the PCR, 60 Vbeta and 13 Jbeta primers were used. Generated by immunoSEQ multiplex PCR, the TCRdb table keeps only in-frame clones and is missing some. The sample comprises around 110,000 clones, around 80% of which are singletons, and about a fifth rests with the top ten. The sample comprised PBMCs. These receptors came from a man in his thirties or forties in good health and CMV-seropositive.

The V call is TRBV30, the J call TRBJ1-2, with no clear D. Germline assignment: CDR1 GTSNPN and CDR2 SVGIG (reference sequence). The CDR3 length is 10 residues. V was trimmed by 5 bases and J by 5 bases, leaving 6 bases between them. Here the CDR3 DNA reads TGTGCCTGGGAGGGTTATGGCTACACCTTC. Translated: CAWEGYGYTF.

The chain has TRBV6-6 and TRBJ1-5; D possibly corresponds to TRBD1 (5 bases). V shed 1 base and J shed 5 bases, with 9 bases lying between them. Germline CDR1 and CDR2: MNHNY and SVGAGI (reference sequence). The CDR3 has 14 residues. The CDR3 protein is CASSYWGGDQPQHF. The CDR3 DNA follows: TGTGCCAGCAGTTACTGGGGGGGTGATCAGCCCCAGCATTTT.

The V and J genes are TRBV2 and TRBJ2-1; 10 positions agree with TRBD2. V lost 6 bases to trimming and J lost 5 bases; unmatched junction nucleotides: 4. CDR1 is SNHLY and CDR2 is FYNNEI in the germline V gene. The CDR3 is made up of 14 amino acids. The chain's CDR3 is CASRRTSGDNEQFF. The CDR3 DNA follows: TGTGCCAGCAGGAGGACTAGCGGCGACAATGAGCAGTTCTTC. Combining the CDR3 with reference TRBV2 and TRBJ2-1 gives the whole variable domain EPEVTQTPSHQVTQMGQEVILRCVPISNHLYFYWYRQILGQKVEFLVSFYNNEISEKSEIFDDQFSVERPDGSNFTLKIRSTKLEDSAMYFCASRRTSGDNEQFFGPGTRLTVL.

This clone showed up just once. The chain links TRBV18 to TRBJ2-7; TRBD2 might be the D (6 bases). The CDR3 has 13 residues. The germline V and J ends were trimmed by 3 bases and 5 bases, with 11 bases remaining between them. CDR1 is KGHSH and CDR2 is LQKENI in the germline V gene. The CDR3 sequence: CASSPRRADEQYV. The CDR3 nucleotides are TGTGCCAGCTCACCGAGGAGGGCTGACGAGCAGTACGTC.

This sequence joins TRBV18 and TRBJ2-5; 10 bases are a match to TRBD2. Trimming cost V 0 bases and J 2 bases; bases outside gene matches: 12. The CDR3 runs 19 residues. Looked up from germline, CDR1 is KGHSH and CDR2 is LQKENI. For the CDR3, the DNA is TGTGCCAGCTCACCACCTCACCCGGGACTAGCGAGCGTTCAAGAGACCCAGTACTTC. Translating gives CASSPPHPGLASVQETQYF.

The CDR3, as DNA: TGTGCCAGCAGACCAGGGGGGACTAGCGGGATGAGGGATGAGCAGTTCTTC. Translated: CASRPGGTSGMRDEQFF. The gene calls are TRBV2 and TRBJ2-1, with 13 bases lining up with TRBD2. The CDR3 totals 17 residues. Germline loops: CDR1 SNHLY, CDR2 FYNNEI. Germline trimming cut 6 bases from V and 8 bases from J; bases unmatched to any gene: 13.

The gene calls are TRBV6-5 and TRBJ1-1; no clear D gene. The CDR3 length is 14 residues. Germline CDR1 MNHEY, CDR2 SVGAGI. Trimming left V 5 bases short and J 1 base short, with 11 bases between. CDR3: CASSVGPENTEAFF. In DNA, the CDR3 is TGTGCCAGCAGTGTTGGCCCCGAGAACACTGAAGCTTTCTTT.

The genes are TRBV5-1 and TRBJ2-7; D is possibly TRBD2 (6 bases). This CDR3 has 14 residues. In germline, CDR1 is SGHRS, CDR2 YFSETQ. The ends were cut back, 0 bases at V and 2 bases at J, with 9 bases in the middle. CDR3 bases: TGCGCCAGCAGCTTGGCCTCGGGGGCCTACGAGCAGTACTTC. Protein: CASSLASGAYEQYF.

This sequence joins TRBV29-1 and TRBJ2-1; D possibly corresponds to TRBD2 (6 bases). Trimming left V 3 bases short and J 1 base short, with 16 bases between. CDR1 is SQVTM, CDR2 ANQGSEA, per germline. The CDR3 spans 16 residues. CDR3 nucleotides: TGCAGCGTTGAGGAAGGCCTCGGGGGATCCTACAATGAGCAGTTCTTC. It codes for CSVEEGLGGSYNEQFF.

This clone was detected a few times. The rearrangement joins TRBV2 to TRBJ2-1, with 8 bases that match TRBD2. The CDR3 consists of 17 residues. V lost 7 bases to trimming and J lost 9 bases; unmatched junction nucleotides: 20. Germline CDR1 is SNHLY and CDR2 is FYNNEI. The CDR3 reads CASMGLAGNNIPGEQFF. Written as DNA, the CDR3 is TGTGCCAGCATGGGGTTAGCGGGAAACAACATCCCGGGTGAGCAGTTCTTC.